The clone carrying this TCR beta chain was seen only once. The source of the sample is a study of T cell changes during pregnancy in multiple sclerosis. CDR3 length equals 19 residues. V gave up 2 bases and J gave up 1 base; unmatched junction bases: 10. CDR1 is LGHNA, CDR2 YNFKEQ, per germline. Sequenced by immunoSEQ multiplex PCR; TCRdb stores in-frame clones only, minus some. The sample contains over 85,000 clones, 91% of which appear only once. This chain connects TRBV4-2 to TRBJ2-3; TRBD2 aligns across 12 bases. The clonotype comes from a female donor in good health, enrolled as a control in a pregnancy study. The specimen comprised peripheral blood, sampled after pregnancy. DNA for the CDR3: TGTGCCAGCAGCCAATTACTAGCGGGGGGCCCCAAGGGCACAGATACGCAGTATTTT. Amino acid sequence: CASSQLLAGGPKGTDTQYF.